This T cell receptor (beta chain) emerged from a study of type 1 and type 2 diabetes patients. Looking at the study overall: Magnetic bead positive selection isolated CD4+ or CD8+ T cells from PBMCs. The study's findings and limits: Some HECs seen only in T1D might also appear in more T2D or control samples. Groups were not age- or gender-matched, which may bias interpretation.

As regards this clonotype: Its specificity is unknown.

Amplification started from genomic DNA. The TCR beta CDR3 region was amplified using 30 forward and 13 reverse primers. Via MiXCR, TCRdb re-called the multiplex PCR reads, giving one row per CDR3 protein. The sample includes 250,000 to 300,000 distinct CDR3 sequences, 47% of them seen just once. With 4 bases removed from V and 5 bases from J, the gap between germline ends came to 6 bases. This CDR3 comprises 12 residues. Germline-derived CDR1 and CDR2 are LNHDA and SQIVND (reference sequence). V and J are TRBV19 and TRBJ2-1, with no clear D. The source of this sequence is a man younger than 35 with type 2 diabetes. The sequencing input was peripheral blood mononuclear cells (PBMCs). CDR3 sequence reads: CASSTQNNEQFF. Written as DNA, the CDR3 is TGTGCCAGTAGTACACAGAACAATGAGCAGTTCTTC.